Listed below are T cell receptor beta chains from one sample, sequenced in a study of response to subunit inactivated influenza vaccine. TCRdb analysed the RT-PCR reads with MiXCR anew, one entry per CDR3 protein. The data show over 400,000 distinct CDR3 sequences, over 10% seen once. The specimen comprised PBMCs from blood, sampled 40 to 50 days after vaccination. The receptors come from a middle-aged man who received an inactivated influenza vaccine. Each CDR3 is given with its conserved first and last residue.

>TRBV12-3/TRBV12-4|13|TRBJ2-6
CASRSSGANVLTF
>TRBV5-1|16|TRBJ2-4
CASSLGLFAQGTIQYF
>TRBV12-3/TRBV12-4|15|TRBJ1-4
CASSRQVTTNEKLFF
>TRBV2|13|TRBJ2-2
CASRSRTTGELFF
>TRBV6-2/TRBV6-3|19|TRBJ2-1
CASSYSGGNGAGGSDEQFF
>TRBV24-1|15|TRBJ2-3
CATTSGRGDTDTQYF
>TRBV20-1|12|TRBJ2-7
CSLAGRSYEQYF
>TRBV12-5|13|TRBJ2-3
CASGSGSTDTQYF
>TRBV20-1|12|TRBJ2-1
CSGQGRYNEQFF
>TRBV12-3/TRBV12-4|12|TRBJ1-1
CASRQGVSEAFF
>TRBV15|14|TRBJ2-7
CATSRDHGTYEQYF
>TRBV20-1|14|TRBJ1-3
CSAMAGSTGNTIYF
>TRBV18|16|TRBJ2-7
CASSPGIQGVLGEQYF
>TRBV10-2|14|TRBJ2-7
CASSLRGDVDEQYF
>TRBV5-8|15|TRBJ1-4
CASSLSYSGNEKLFF
>TRBV9|15|TRBJ2-2
CASSVDGSGSGELFF
>TRBV6-6|11|TRBJ2-3
CASSVSDTQYF
>TRBV7-9|13|TRBJ1-1
CASSPLVNTEAFF
>TRBV5-5|14|TRBJ1-5
CASSLWDQNQPQHF
>TRBV4-3|15|TRBJ2-1
CASSQEVGGYNEQFF
>TRBV27|15|TRBJ2-2
CASSLTILASGELFF
>TRBV4-2|17|TRBJ2-7
CASSQGGISGSSYEQYF
>TRBV20-1|14|TRBJ2-3
CSATSGGALPTQYF
>TRBV21-1|16|TRBJ2-7
CASSKSSGRKPYEQYF
>TRBV18|16|TRBJ2-5
CASSLLTGTAQETQYF
>TRBV6-2/TRBV6-3|19|TRBJ2-1
CASSYPATGGSYSYNEQFF
>TRBV5-1|14|TRBJ2-1
CASFSGSPYNEQFF
>TRBV28|11|TRBJ2-7
CASSVKYEQYF
>TRBV7-9|15|TRBJ2-2
CASSFGPGIDGELFF
>TRBV28|14|TRBJ2-7
CASSLTAGGAEQYF
>TRBV4-2|13|TRBJ2-1
CASSHRSSNEQFF
>TRBV7-2|15|TRBJ1-2
CASSLAGQGVYGYTF
>TRBV5-6|20|TRBJ2-1
CASSPVTGGIGTSADNEQFF
>TRBV12-3/TRBV12-4|15|TRBJ2-1
CASRLIGTGGNEQFF
>TRBV12-3/TRBV12-4|15|TRBJ2-2
CASSIGTGNTGELFF
>TRBV2|13|TRBJ1-2
CASSRGRDYGYTF
>TRBV10-2|19|TRBJ2-2
CASSESRLAGGTNTGELFF
>TRBV9|13|TRBJ2-7
CASSVAPDTEQYF
>TRBV6-2/TRBV6-3|15|TRBJ2-7
CASSYPLGQGDEQYF
>TRBV12-3/TRBV12-4|14|TRBJ1-1
CASSLRVGAAEAFF
>TRBV4-1|15|TRBJ1-4
CASSQDRTTNEKLFF
>TRBV7-3|15|TRBJ2-1
CASSLGGGQGLQQFF